This T cell receptor (beta chain) comes out of a study of T-cell memory formation after mild COVID-19. TCRdb reprocessed the 5' RACE reads via MiXCR and lists one record per CDR3 protein. The sample consists of some 490,000 distinct CDR3 sequences, 15% to 20% of them appearing once. This clonotype appeared a few times. The antigen is not known. Study observations and caveats: Mainly CM and EM harbored the contracting CD4+ clones; mainly EMRA harbored the CD8+ ones.

The V gene's germline CDR1 is SGHTA and CDR2 FQGTGA. The CDR3 runs 15 residues. Germline trimming cut 5 bases from V and 4 bases from J; bases unmatched to any gene: 7. The sample was PBMCs or a T cell subset sorted from them (not recorded which). The chain links TRBV7-3 to TRBJ2-1; TRBD1 agrees at 8 bases. This clonotype was obtained from an adult woman who had mild COVID-19 (a few samples of this study predate the infection). Cell type and time point are not known. CDR3 protein: CASSPSRTGYNEQFF. In DNA, the CDR3 is TGTGCCAGCAGCCCCAGCAGGACAGGGTACAATGAGCAGTTCTTC.